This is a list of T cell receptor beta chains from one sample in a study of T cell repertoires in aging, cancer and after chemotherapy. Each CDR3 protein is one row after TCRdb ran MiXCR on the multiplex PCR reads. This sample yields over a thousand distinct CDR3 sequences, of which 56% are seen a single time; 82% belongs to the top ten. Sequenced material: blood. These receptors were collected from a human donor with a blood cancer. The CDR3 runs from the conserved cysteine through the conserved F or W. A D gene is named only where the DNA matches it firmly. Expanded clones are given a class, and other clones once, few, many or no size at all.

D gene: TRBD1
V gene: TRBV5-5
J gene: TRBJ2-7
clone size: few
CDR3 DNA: TGTGCCAGCAGCACCCGACAGGGGGCACGTTCGGACGAGCAGTACTTC
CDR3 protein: CASSTRQGARSDEQYF

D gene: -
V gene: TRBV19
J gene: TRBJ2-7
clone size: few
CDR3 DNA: TGTGCCAGTAGGCCCGGGGTGTCCTACGAGCAGTACTTC
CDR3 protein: CASRPGVSYEQYF

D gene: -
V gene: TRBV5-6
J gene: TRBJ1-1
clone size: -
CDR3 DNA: TGTGCCAGCATTTTGACTCAGGGTTACACTGAAGCTTTCTTT
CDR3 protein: CASILTQGYTEAFF

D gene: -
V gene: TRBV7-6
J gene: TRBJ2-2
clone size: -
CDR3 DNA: TGTGCCAGCAGCTTATCACGGGCGGTCACCGGGGAGCTGTTTTTT
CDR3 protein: CASSLSRAVTGELFF

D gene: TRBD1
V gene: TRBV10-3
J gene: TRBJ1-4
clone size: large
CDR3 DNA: TGTGCCATCAGGGGGGGACAGAGAAATGAAAAACTGTTTTTT
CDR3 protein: CAIRGGQRNEKLFF

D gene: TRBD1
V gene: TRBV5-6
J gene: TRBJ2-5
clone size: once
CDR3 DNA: TGTGCCAGCAGCCCAACCCGGACAGGCGGGGAGACCCAGTACTTC
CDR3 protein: CASSPTRTGGETQYF

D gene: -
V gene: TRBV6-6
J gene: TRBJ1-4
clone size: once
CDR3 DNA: TGTGCCAGCAGTCCGTCCCCTATTAAGGTCCCCAATGAAAAACTGTTTTTT
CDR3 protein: CASSPSPIKVPNEKLFF

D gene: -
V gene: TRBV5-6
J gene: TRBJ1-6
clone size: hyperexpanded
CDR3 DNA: TGTGCCAGCAGCTTCTACTCGGCGGTCATTTCACCCCTCCACTTT
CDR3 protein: CASSFYSAVISPLHF

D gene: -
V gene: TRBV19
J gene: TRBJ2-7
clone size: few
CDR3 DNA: TGTGCCAGTAGTATTCTCGGCGGCGGTACCTACGAGCAGTACTTC
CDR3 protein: CASSILGGGTYEQYF

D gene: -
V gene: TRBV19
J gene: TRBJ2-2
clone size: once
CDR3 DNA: TGTGCCAGTAGCCTTCAGGGACAAAGGGGCACCGGGGAGCTGTTTTTT
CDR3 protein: CASSLQGQRGTGELFF

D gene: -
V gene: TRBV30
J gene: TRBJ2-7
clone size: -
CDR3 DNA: TGTGCCTGGACTCCGGACAGTTCCTACGAGCAGTACTTC
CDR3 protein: CAWTPDSSYEQYF

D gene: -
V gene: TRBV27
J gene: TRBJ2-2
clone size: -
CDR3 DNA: TGTGCCAGCAGTTTCTTAAGGACTGGCAAGGCCGGGGAGCTGTTTTTT
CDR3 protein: CASSFLRTGKAGELFF

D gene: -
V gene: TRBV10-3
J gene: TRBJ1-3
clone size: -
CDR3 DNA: TGTGCCATCAGTGGGACGGGAAACACCATATATTTT
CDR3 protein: CAISGTGNTIYF

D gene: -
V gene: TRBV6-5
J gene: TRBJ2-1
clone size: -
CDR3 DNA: TGTGCCATTCGAGGGCGGGATGCGAATGAGCAGTTCTTC
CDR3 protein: CAIRGRDANEQFF

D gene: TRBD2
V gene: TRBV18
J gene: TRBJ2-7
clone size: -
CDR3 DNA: TGTGCCAGCTCACTACTGGGACTAGCGGGATTGGACGAGCAGTACTTC
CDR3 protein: CASSLLGLAGLDEQYF

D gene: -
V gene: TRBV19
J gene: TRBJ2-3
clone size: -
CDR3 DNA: TGTGCCAGTAGTATAATGGGACACTATACAGATACGCAGTATTTT
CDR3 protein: CASSIMGHYTDTQYF

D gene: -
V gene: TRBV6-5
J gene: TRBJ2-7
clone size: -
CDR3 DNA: TGTGCCAGCAGTGAAACCTACGAGCAGTACTTC
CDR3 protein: CASSETYEQYF

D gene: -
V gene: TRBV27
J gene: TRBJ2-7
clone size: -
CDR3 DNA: TGTGCCAGCAGTGGCCCCCGAGACCGGACAGCCTCGACCTACGAGCAGTACTTC
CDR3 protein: CASSGPRDRTASTYEQYF

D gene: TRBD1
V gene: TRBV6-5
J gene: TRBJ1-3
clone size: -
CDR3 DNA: TGTGCCAGCAGTGTACAGGGGGTATCTGGAAACACCATATATTTT
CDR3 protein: CASSVQGVSGNTIYF

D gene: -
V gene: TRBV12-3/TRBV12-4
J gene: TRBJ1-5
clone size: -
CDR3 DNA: TGTGCCAGCAGAGGACCGGTTGGTCAGCCCCAGCATTTT
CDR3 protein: CASRGPVGQPQHF

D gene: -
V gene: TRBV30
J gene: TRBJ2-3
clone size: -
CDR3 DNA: TGTGCCTGGAGTGTACAGCCGGGCGGGGGCGGGTATTTT
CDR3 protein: CAWSVQPGGGGYF

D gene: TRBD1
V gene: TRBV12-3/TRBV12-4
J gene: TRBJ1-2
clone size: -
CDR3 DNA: TGTGCCAGCAGTGCTCTTCTGGACAGGGATCGGAACTATGGCTACACCTTC
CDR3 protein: CASSALLDRDRNYGYTF

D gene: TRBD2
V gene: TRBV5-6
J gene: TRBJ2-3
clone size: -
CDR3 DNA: TGTGCCAGCAGTCTTAGACGGGGGGATAGCACAGATACGCAGTATTTT
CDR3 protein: CASSLRRGDSTDTQYF

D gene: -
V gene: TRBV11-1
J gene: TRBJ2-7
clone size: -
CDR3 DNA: TGTGCCAGCAGCTTCCGGTCCCGTTGGGACGAGCAGTACTTC
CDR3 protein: CASSFRSRWDEQYF

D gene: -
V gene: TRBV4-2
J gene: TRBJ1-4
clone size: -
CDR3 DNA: TGTGCCAGCAAGGGGGGGGGCAGATTTGAAAAACTGTTTTTT
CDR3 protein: CASKGGGRFEKLFF

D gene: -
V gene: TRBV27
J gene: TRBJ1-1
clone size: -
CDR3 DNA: TGTGCCAGCAGTTTCGAGGGAAAAAGGACTGAAGCTTTCTTT
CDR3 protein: CASSFEGKRTEAFF

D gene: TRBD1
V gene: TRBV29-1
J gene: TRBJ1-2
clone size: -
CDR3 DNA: TGCAGCGTTCTGACAGGGGACAACTATGGCTACACCTTC
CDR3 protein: CSVLTGDNYGYTF

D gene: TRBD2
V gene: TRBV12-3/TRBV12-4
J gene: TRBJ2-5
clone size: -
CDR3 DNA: TGTGCCAGCAATGTCTTCCGGCTAGCGGGAGGAAAGGTAGAGACCCAGTACTTC
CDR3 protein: CASNVFRLAGGKVETQYF

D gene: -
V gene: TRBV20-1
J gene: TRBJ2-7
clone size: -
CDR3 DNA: TGCAGTGCTAGAGACTTGACAGGTGTTACCTACGAGCAGTACTTC
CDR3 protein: CSARDLTGVTYEQYF

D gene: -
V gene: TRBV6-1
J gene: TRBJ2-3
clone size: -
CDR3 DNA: TGTGCCAGCAGTACAGGGTATTTCGACTTGGATACGCAGTATTTT
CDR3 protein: CASSTGYFDLDTQYF

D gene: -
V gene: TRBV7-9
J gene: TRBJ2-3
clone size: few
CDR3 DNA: TGTGCCGGCACAAGGGAGGTAGATACGCAGTATTTT
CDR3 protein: CAGTREVDTQYF

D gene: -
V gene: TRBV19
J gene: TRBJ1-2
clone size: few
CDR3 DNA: TGTGCCAGTAGTGCCGGAGAGGCCGGTACCTATGGCTACACCTTC
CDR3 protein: CASSAGEAGTYGYTF

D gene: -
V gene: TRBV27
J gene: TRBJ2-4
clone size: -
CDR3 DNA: TGTGCCAGCAGTTGGGGGGGGACAAGCAAAAACATTCAGTACTTC
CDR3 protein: CASSWGGTSKNIQYF

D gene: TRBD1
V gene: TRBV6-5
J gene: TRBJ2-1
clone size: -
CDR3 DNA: TGTGCCAGCCCGGACAGGGAAGGAAATGAGCAGTTCTTC
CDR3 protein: CASPDREGNEQFF

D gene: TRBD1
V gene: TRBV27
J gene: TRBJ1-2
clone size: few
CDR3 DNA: TGTGCCAGCAGTTCCCTGACAGGGGTGAGTGGCTACACCTTC
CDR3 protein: CASSSLTGVSGYTF

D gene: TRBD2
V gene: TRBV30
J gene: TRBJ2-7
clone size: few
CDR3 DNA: TGTGCCTGGAGTGATACAGGCGGGAGTCTTCAATCCTACGAGCAGTACTTC
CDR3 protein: CAWSDTGGSLQSYEQYF

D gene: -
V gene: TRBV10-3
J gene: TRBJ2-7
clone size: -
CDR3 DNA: TGTGCCATCAGTGAGGCCGGGACTCCCGTGTACGAGCAGTACTTC
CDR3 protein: CAISEAGTPVYEQYF

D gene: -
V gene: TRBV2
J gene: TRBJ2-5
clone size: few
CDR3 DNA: TGTGCCAGCGGGCGGGGGACAAATTCTATGGAGACCCAGTACTTC
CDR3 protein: CASGRGTNSMETQYF

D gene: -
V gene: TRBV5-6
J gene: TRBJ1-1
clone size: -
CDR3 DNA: TGTGCCAGCAGCCCGCGAGGAGGGGAGACTGAAGCTTTCTTT
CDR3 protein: CASSPRGGETEAFF

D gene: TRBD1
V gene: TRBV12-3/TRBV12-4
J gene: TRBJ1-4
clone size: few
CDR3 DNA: TGTGCCAGCAGTACAACTGACAGGGGAGCAGAACTGTTTTTT
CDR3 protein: CASSTTDRGAELFF

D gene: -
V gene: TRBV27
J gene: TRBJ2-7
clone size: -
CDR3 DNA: TGTGCCAGCAGTTTATTGGGCCAGGGAGGCTACGAGCAGTACTTC
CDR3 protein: CASSLLGQGGYEQYF

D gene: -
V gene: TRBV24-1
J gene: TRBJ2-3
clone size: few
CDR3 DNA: TGTGCCACCAGTAAGGCGGACACAGATACGCAGTATTTT
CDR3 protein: CATSKADTDTQYF

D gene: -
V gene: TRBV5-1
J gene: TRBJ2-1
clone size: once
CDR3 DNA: TGCGCCAGCAGCTTGGTTTCGGGTACGAATGAGCAGTTCTTC
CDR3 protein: CASSLVSGTNEQFF

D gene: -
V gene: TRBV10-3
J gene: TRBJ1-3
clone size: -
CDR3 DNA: TGTGCCATCAGTGACCAGAACTCTGGAAACACCATATATTTT
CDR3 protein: CAISDQNSGNTIYF

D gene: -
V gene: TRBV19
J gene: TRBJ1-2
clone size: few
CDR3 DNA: TGTGCCAGTAGTCTGACGACAGACCGCCTATATGGCTACACCTTC
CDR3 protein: CASSLTTDRLYGYTF

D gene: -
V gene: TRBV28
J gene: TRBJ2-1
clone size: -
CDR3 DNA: TGTGCCACCTTCCCTTTAGGGTCGAGCTCCTACAATGAGCAGTTCTTC
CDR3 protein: CATFPLGSSSYNEQFF